These 16 T cell receptor beta chains came from one sample sequenced in a study of blood T cells in healthy people across ages. Primed by a sample-barcoded 5' primer and a J-beta primer mix, a second PCR proceeded for 7 to 11 cycles. TCRdb used MiXCR to reprocess the 5' RACE reads, holding one entry per CDR3 protein. The sample carries fewer than 1,000,000 distinct CDR3 sequences, under 55% recorded once. Sequenced input: blood. These receptors were taken from a man aged 60 to 75 in good health.

The rearrangement joins TRBV5-1 to TRBJ2-3, with D tentatively TRBD2 (6 bases). This CDR3 contains 13 residues. Germline V gene sequence: CDR1 SGHRS, CDR2 YFSETQ. Trimming removed 5 bases from V and 3 bases from J, with 10 bases in between. The CDR3 bases are TGCGCCAGCAGGCAGGAGGGAACAGATACGCAGTATTTT. It yields the protein CASRQEGTDTQYF.

J is TRBJ2-7 and V is TRBV10-3; 7 bases align to TRBD1. The CDR3 covers 15 residues. Trimming removed 4 bases from V and 0 bases from J; junction bases left unmatched: 6. The germline CDR1 and CDR2 sequences are ENHRY and SYGVKD. CDR3 DNA: TGTGCCATCAGTGGGCTTGGACAGGACTCCTACGAGCAGTACTTC. Its protein is CAISGLGQDSYEQYF.

A note on this clonotype: One junction end does not reproduce the germline sequence, and a read error may be involved. V usage is TRBV12-3 or TRBV12-4 and J usage is TRBJ2-1; no reliable D call. This CDR3 is built from 14 residues. Written as DNA, the CDR3 is TGTGCCGGCAGTTTAGCCGACTTCAACAATGAGCAGTTCTTC. It translates to CAGSLADFNNEQFF.

The V and J genes are TRBV7-2 and TRBJ2-1; 13 nucleotides line up with TRBD2. Trimming at V came to 1 base and at J to 7 bases, leaving 10 bases not matched to a gene. Germline V gene sequence: CDR1 SGHTA, CDR2 FQGNSA. This CDR3 has 18 amino acids. For the CDR3, the DNA is TGTGCCAGCAGCTTAGAGTCCGGACTAGCGGGAGTTAGGAATGAGCAGTTCTTC. Its translation is CASSLESGLAGVRNEQFF.

This clonotype occurred a few times. This chain's CDR3 is CASSLDKKSAQYF. CDR3 coding DNA: TGTGCCAGCAGCTTGGATAAGAAATCGGCCCAGTACTTC. The chain uses TRBV7-2 and TRBJ2-5, with D unclear. The germline V and J ends were trimmed by 3 bases and 9 bases, with 14 bases remaining between them. The germline V gene encodes CDR1 SGHTA and CDR2 FQGNSA. The CDR3 consists of 13 residues.

The V call is TRBV10-2, the J call TRBJ2-1; D assignment may be TRBD1 or TRBD2 (5 bases each). The CDR3 runs 14 residues. V was trimmed by 6 bases and J by 9 bases, leaving 18 bases between them. Germline values: CDR1 WSHSY, CDR2 SAAADI. The CDR3 protein is CASSSGPNTGEQFF. As DNA, the CDR3 is TGCGCCAGCAGCTCGGGACCAAATACCGGTGAGCAGTTCTTC.

The genes are TRBV20-1 and TRBJ1-5, with unresolved D. The CDR3 length is 14 residues. The germline CDR1 and CDR2 sequences are DFQATT and SNEGSKA (reference sequence). V lost 6 bases and J lost 0, with 12 bases in between. The CDR3 DNA is TGCAGTGCCGCGGCGCGGATTAGCAATCAGCCCCAGCATTTT. Protein: CSAAARISNQPQHF.

This clonotype was counted at least ten times. The chain carries TRBV11-2 and TRBJ2-3; TRBD2 aligns across 13 bases. This CDR3 spans 15 amino acids. Per the germline V gene, CDR1 is SGHAT and CDR2 is FQNNGV. V shed 6 bases, J shed 2 bases, and the junction held 2 bases outside the gene matches. CDR3 bases: TGTGCCAGCAGGGGACTAGCGGGGATCACAGATACGCAGTATTTT. Residues: CASRGLAGITDTQYF.

The chain carries TRBV20-1 and TRBJ2-1; D gene uncertain. The V end was cut by 8 bases, the J end by 3 bases, with 17 bases between. The CDR3 is 14 residues long. Per germline, CDR1 DFQATT and CDR2 SNEGSKA (reference sequence). The CDR3 nucleotides read TGCAGTCCCAAACAAGGCGGTCACTACAATGAGCAGTTCTTC. This encodes CSPKQGGHYNEQFF.

This clonotype was observed a few times. This chain links TRBV7-2 with TRBJ1-1; weak D call: TRBD1 (5 bases). The germline gives CDR1 SGHTA, CDR2 FQGNSA. This CDR3 spans 20 amino acids. Trimming shortened V by 0 bases and J by 4 bases, and 27 bases separated the two germline ends. The CDR3 region is CASSLANRGGLPRLGTEAFF. The DNA of the CDR3 is TGTGCCAGCAGCTTAGCGAACCGGGGGGGATTACCTAGGTTGGGCACTGAAGCTTTCTTT.

The chain links TRBV6-5 to TRBJ2-3, with 7 bases fitting TRBD2. The CDR3 runs 12 residues. The V gene's germline CDR1 is MNHEY and CDR2 SVGAGI. J lost 9 bases, V lost 5 bases, and 5 bases had no gene match. This CDR3 reads CASSINGGTQYF. The CDR3 coding sequence is TGTGCCAGCAGTATAAACGGGGGGACGCAGTATTTT.

V usage is TRBV24-1 and J usage is TRBJ2-7; tentatively, D is TRBD1 (5 bases). Deletions cut 3 bases from V and 9 bases from J, with 11 bases between. This CDR3 is 12 amino acids long. CDR1 is KGHDR and CDR2 is SFDVKD in the germline V gene. The CDR3 is CATSDPGRGQYF. Written as DNA, the CDR3 is TGTGCCACCAGTGATCCAGGGCGCGGGCAGTACTTC.

The chain has TRBV6-5 and TRBJ2-1; TRBD1 might be the D (6 bases). CDR1 is MNHEY and CDR2 is SVGAGI in the germline V gene. The CDR3 sequence is 14 residues long. Between the trimmed V and J ends, which lost 2 bases and 5 bases, there was a span of 10 bases. CDR3 region: CASSYLGQNNEQFF. Written as DNA, the CDR3 is TGTGCCAGCAGTTACCTTGGACAGAACAATGAGCAGTTCTTC.

This clonotype showed up just a few times. CDR3 sequence reads: CSARDFTESSYEQYF. The DNA for the CDR3 is TGCAGTGCTAGAGATTTCACCGAGAGCTCCTACGAGCAGTACTTC. The chain joins TRBV20-1 to TRBJ2-7, with no clear D. Germline assignment: CDR1 DFQATT and CDR2 SNEGSKA (reference sequence). The CDR3 runs to 15 residues. Trimming cost V 0 bases and J 0 bases, with 12 bases left between them.

A few counts support this clonotype. The rearrangement joins TRBV20-1 to TRBJ2-1; D gene ambiguous. Trimming shortened V by 4 bases and J by 7 bases, and 14 bases separated the two germline ends. In germline, CDR1 is DFQATT, CDR2 SNEGSKA (reference sequence). The CDR3 has 13 residues. The CDR3 here is CSATDGNRNEQFF. The CDR3 DNA follows: TGCAGTGCTACCGATGGGAATAGGAATGAGCAGTTCTTC.

This chain links TRBV6-1 with TRBJ1-5; D possibly corresponds to TRBD1 (5 bases). The CDR3 is made up of 16 amino acids. The V end was cut by 4 bases, the J end by 4 bases, with 17 bases between. CDR1 is MNHNS and CDR2 is SASEGT in the germline V gene. CDR3 residues: CASSAKGVEGNQPQHF. The CDR3 DNA sequence: TGTGCCAGCAGTGCCAAAGGGGTTGAGGGGAATCAGCCCCAGCATTTT.